This passage covers 22 T cell receptor beta chains from one sample sequenced in a study of blood T cells in healthy people across ages. The use of a sample-barcoded 5' primer and a J-beta primer mix characterized a second PCR of roughly 6 to 11 cycles. TCRdb analysed the 5' RACE reads with MiXCR anew, one entry per CDR3 protein. The data hold roughly 680,000 distinct CDR3 sequences, with about 21% observed a single time. Sequencing used blood. The receptor set was obtained from a man between 65 and 80 years old in good health.

The chain links TRBV7-9 to TRBJ2-5; D gene uncertain. With the DNA end fitting TRBJ2-1 better, the J assignment may be wrong. This CDR3 is built from 12 residues. Germline CDR1 and CDR2: SEHNR and FQNEAQ (reference sequence). DNA for the CDR3: TGTGCCAGCAGCTTAGTCAACGATGAGCAGTTCTTC. This codes for CASSLVNDEQFF.

The chain joins TRBV20-1 to TRBJ2-5; D possibly corresponds to TRBD2 (6 bases). CDR3 length equals 14 residues. V gave up 1 base and J gave up 1 base, with 10 bases separating them. Germline V gives CDR1 DFQATT, CDR2 SNEGSKA (reference sequence). This CDR3 is CSARVPGVQETQYF. In DNA, the CDR3 is TGCAGTGCTAGAGTGCCGGGGGTCCAAGAGACCCAGTACTTC.

The genes are TRBV11-2 and TRBJ2-4; tentatively, D is TRBD1 or TRBD2 (6 bases each). The CDR3 extends over 15 amino acids. Germline loops: CDR1 SGHAT, CDR2 FQNNGV. Trimming took 4 bases from V and 8 from J, leaving 18 bases between them. The CDR3 is CASSSLGAGEDIQYF. CDR3 DNA: TGTGCCAGCAGCTCCCTGGGTGCAGGGGAGGACATTCAGTACTTC.

V is TRBV20-1 and J is TRBJ1-4; D unclear. V was cut by 7 bases and J by 5 bases, with 17 bases left in between. The CDR3 sequence is 14 residues long. CDR1 and CDR2 from the germline V gene are DFQATT and SNEGSKA (reference sequence). For the CDR3, the DNA is TGCAGTGTCCCTAAAGCCGCCTCGAATGAAAAACTGTTTTTT. This translates into CSVPKAASNEKLFF.

The chain is built from TRBV6-1 and TRBJ2-1, with D perhaps TRBD2 (5 bases). CDR1 is MNHNS and CDR2 is SASEGT in the germline V gene. V lost 4 bases and J lost 0, with 13 bases in between. The CDR3 runs to 16 residues. This chain's CDR3 is CASSGGSGVSYNEQFF. CDR3 DNA sequence: TGTGCCAGCAGTGGAGGCTCCGGGGTCTCCTACAATGAGCAGTTCTTC.

V gene TRBV28 combines with J gene TRBJ2-3, with TRBD2 identical over 11 bases. The CDR3 spans 17 residues. Looked up from germline, CDR1 is MDHEN and CDR2 is SYDVKM. V lost 3 bases, J lost 1 base, and 6 bases stayed unmatched. The CDR3 sequence is CASSLGGTSGGTDTQYF. CDR3 in DNA: TGTGCCAGCAGTTTGGGGGGGACTAGCGGAGGCACAGATACGCAGTATTTT.

The chain is built from TRBV12-3 or TRBV12-4 and TRBJ2-5; 7 bases line up with TRBD2. The CDR3 has 16 residues. J gave up 5 bases and V 1 base, and 10 bases lay outside the gene matches. CDR3 DNA sequence: TGTGCCAGCAGTTTAGGTTCGACTAGCAACCGTGAGACCCAGTACTTC. Its protein is CASSLGSTSNRETQYF.

The chain employs TRBV6-1 and TRBJ2-7; 7 nucleotides agree with TRBD1. Germline V CDR1 and CDR2: MNHNS, SASEGT. There are 15 residues in the CDR3. V shed 2 bases and J 0 bases; nucleotides not matched to a gene: 4. In nucleotides, the CDR3 is TGTGCCAGCAGTGAATCCGGACAGGACTCCTACGAGCAGTACTTC. This sequence encodes CASSESGQDSYEQYF.

This chain links TRBV5-1 with TRBJ1-2, with D possibly being TRBD1 (5 bases). This CDR3 contains 14 residues. Looked up from germline, CDR1 is SGHRS and CDR2 is YFSETQ. V lost 4 bases and J lost 4, with 14 bases in between. CDR3 sequence: CASSQEGNSYGYTF. The CDR3 coding sequence is TGCGCCAGCAGCCAGGAGGGGAACAGCTATGGCTACACCTTC.

The rearrangement links TRBV20-1 to TRBJ2-5; D gene ambiguous. The CDR3 is 12 amino acids. Between the trimmed V and J ends, which lost 0 bases and 2 bases, there was a span of 4 bases. CDR1 DFQATT and CDR2 SNEGSKA come from the germline V gene (reference sequence). The CDR3 loop is CSAREQQETQYF. The DNA for the CDR3 is TGCAGTGCTAGAGAGCAACAAGAGACCCAGTACTTC.

As DNA, the CDR3 is TGTGCCACCAGTGATCCCCCAGCCTCTATGAGCTGCACCTTC. This codes for CATSDPPASMSCTF. The rearrangement uses TRBV24-1 and TRBJ1-2, with D hard to call. The CDR3 has 14 amino acids. Trimming cost V 3 bases and J 13 bases, with 20 bases left between them. Germline V CDR1 and CDR2: KGHDR, SFDVKD.

This clonotype was detected a few times. The missing conserved phenylalanine or tryptophan at the end of this CDR3 makes a read error likely. J is TRBJ2-3 and V is TRBV29-1, with D maybe TRBD1 (7 bases). Trimming pared 2 bases from V and 3 bases from J, leaving 9 bases between. The length of the CDR3 is 13 residues. The germline V gene encodes CDR1 SQVTM and CDR2 ANQGSEA. The CDR3 DNA sequence: TGCAGCGTTGAACCAGGGGGGACAGATACGCAGTATCTT. Translation: CSVEPGGTDTQYL.

This clonotype appeared a few times. The CDR3, as DNA: TGCGCCAGCAGCCAAGAGGGAGTAGCGGAGCTCTCCTACGAGCAGTACTTC. Translating gives CASSQEGVAELSYEQYF. V usage is TRBV4-1 and J usage is TRBJ2-7; TRBD2 might be the D (6 bases). V lost 0 bases to trimming and J lost 0 bases, with 15 bases between them. Germline V gene lookup returns CDR1 MGHRA and CDR2 YSYEKL. This CDR3 is built from 17 residues.

CDR3 sequence (DNA): TGTGCCAGCAGCCAAGATCGGACAGCTAACTATGGCTACACCTTC. This translates into CASSQDRTANYGYTF. This chain uses TRBV3-1 with TRBJ1-2, with TRBD1 as a possible D gene (6 bases). The CDR3 is 15 residues long. Germline assignment: CDR1 LGHDT and CDR2 YNNKEL (reference sequence). The V end lost 0 bases, the J end lost 0 bases, and 8 bases lay between the germline ends.

This clonotype was detected a few times. V and J are TRBV28 and TRBJ1-2; possible D gene TRBD1, 5 bases. Germline V gene sequence: CDR1 MDHEN, CDR2 SYDVKM. This CDR3 is 13 amino acids long. V gave up 11 bases and J gave up 3 bases, with 16 bases separating them. CDR3 in amino acids: CAESRDFDYGYTF. DNA of the CDR3: TGTGCCGAAAGCAGGGATTTTGACTATGGCTACACCTTC.

The chain joins TRBV10-2 to TRBJ2-7; TRBD1 might be the D (6 bases). V dropped 6 bases and J dropped 3 bases, with 18 bases sitting between them. This CDR3 region has 15 residues. The germline gives CDR1 WSHSY, CDR2 SAAADI. The CDR3, as DNA: TGCGCCAGCAGGGATCCCGGGACACCGCTCTACGAGCAGTACTTC. It specifies CASRDPGTPLYEQYF.

The chain couples TRBV13 to TRBJ2-5; 9 bases fit TRBD2. The V segment lost 1 base and the J segment 0 bases; nucleotides outside the gene matches: 6. The length of the CDR3 is 17 residues. CDR1 PRHDT and CDR2 FYEKMQ come from the germline V gene (reference sequence). CDR3 sequence reads: CASSLASSGTYQETQYF. In DNA form, the CDR3 reads TGTGCCAGCAGCTTAGCCTCTAGCGGGACCTACCAAGAGACCCAGTACTTC.

The chain is built from TRBV15 and TRBJ1-4, with D maybe TRBD1 (5 bases). V was pared by 4 bases and J by 6 bases, with 15 bases between. Germline V CDR1 and CDR2: LNHNV, YYDKDF (reference sequence). The CDR3 sequence is 15 residues long. In DNA, the CDR3 is TGTGCCACCAGCAATCGGCAGGGCCTTGATGAAAAACTGTTTTTT. Protein product: CATSNRQGLDEKLFF.

The rearrangement uses TRBV7-9 and TRBJ2-1; D remains ambiguous. The V gene's germline CDR1 is SEHNR and CDR2 FQNEAQ (reference sequence). V gave up 7 bases and J gave up 4 bases, with 11 bases separating them. This CDR3 spans 13 amino acids. The CDR3 is CASTFGSYNEQFF. DNA for the CDR3: TGTGCCAGCACCTTTGGAAGTTACAATGAGCAGTTCTTC.

This clonotype occurred a few times. This chain links TRBV18 with TRBJ2-7; no reliable D call. Trimming cost V 2 bases and J 2 bases, with 10 bases left between them. Germline CDR1 is KGHSH and CDR2 is LQKENI. The length of the CDR3 is 14 residues. The CDR3 here is CASSPISRTYEQYF. The CDR3 DNA follows: TGTGCCAGCTCACCAATCAGTCGGACCTACGAGCAGTACTTC.

V gene TRBV12-3 or TRBV12-4 combines with J gene TRBJ2-7; TRBD1 might be the D (6 bases). The V and J ends lost 6 bases and 4 bases respectively, with 16 bases between them. This CDR3 is built from 14 residues. The CDR3 nucleotides read TGTGCCAGCAGCGACAGGTCCGGAGCTTACGAGCAGTACTTC. This sequence encodes CASSDRSGAYEQYF.

There are many counts of this clonotype. This chain uses TRBV5-6 with TRBJ2-3, with a weak D call TRBD2 (6 bases). Trimming pared 0 bases from V and 6 bases from J, leaving 17 bases between. Germline V lookup: CDR1 SGHDT, CDR2 YYEEEE. The length of the CDR3 is 16 residues. The CDR3 spells CASSLEYSGLGDTQYF. The CDR3, as DNA: TGTGCCAGCAGCTTGGAATATAGCGGTCTGGGGGATACGCAGTATTTT.